The rows below give T cell receptor beta chains drawn from one sample of a study of T cell responses to AZD1222 COVID-19 vaccine. TCRdb keeps only in-frame clones here, not all; method: immunoSEQ multiplex PCR. The data show about 120,000 clones, roughly 84% seen once. The material sequenced was peripheral blood, taken on day 0 of AZD1222 vaccination. These TCRs come from an adult in good health. Both conserved end residues are part of each CDR3. Fields, in order: J gene, D gene, clone size, V gene, CDR3 DNA, CDR3 protein. The D gene is left open where the match is weak. The listing skips clone size in some rows; elsewhere it reads once, few, many or a size class.

TRBJ2-7 | . | . | TRBV7-9 | TGTGCCAGCAGCTCCAACTACGAGCAGTACTTC | CASSSNYEQYF
TRBJ2-1 | TRBD2 | . | TRBV12-5 | TGTGCTAGTGGTTTGGTACAAGTAGCGGGGGGCTCTTACAATGAGCAGTTCTTC | CASGLVQVAGGSYNEQFF
TRBJ1-4 | . | . | TRBV3-1/TRBV3-2 | TGTGCCAGCAGCCAAGCTGCAGTTCGGGGGCGGGAAAAACTGTTTTTT | CASSQAAVRGREKLFF
TRBJ2-7 | TRBD1 | . | TRBV5-5 | TGTGCCAGCAGCTTGGCCGCGGGACAGGGGTACTCCTACGAGCAGTACTTC | CASSLAAGQGYSYEQYF
TRBJ2-5 | . | . | TRBV5-6 | TGTGCCAGCAGCTTGGCCGGAGGGCGTGGGGTAGAGGAGACCCAGTACTTC | CASSLAGGRGVEETQYF
TRBJ1-2 | . | . | TRBV6-2/TRBV6-3 | TGTGCCAGCAGTGGGGACAATTCTAACTATGGCTACACCTTC | CASSGDNSNYGYTF
TRBJ1-4 | . | few | TRBV27 | TGTGCCAGCAGTCCCGTAACAGGGCGGAGCGAAAAACTGTTTTTT | CASSPVTGRSEKLFF
TRBJ1-2 | . | . | TRBV7-9 | TGTGCCAGCAGCTTATCTCGGGCATATGGCTACACCTTC | CASSLSRAYGYTF
TRBJ2-3 | . | . | TRBV11-2 | TGTGCCAGCAGCTTAGGGAACACAGATACGCAGTATTTT | CASSLGNTDTQYF
TRBJ1-1 | . | . | TRBV27 | TGTGCCAGCAGTTTATCGACGAACACTGAAGCTTTCTTT | CASSLSTNTEAFF
TRBJ2-1 | TRBD2 | . | TRBV3-1/TRBV3-2 | TGTGCCAGCAGCCACCCTAGCGGCTCCTCCTACAATGAGCAGTTCTTC | CASSHPSGSSYNEQFF
TRBJ2-2 | TRBD2 | . | TRBV4-2 | TGTGCCAGCAGCCAAGAGTTTGCGGGACTAGCGGGGTCGAACACCGGGGAGCTGTTTTTT | CASSQEFAGLAGSNTGELFF
TRBJ1-4 | . | . | TRBV5-1 | TGCGCCAGCAGCTTGGGGCACAGGGTACCGAATGAAAAACTGTTTTTT | CASSLGHRVPNEKLFF
TRBJ2-1 | TRBD1 | . | TRBV5-4 | TGTGCCAGCAGCTTGCCCGACAGGGGGACCTACAATGAGCAGTTCTTC | CASSLPDRGTYNEQFF
TRBJ1-1 | . | . | TRBV18 | TGTGCCAGCTCACCAGGGCAGGGACGGATGAACACTGAAGCTTTCTTT | CASSPGQGRMNTEAFF
TRBJ1-1 | . | . | TRBV11-2 | TGTGCCAGCAGCTTAGACCCGGGGCTCGCTGAAGCTTTCTTT | CASSLDPGLAEAFF
TRBJ1-1 | . | . | TRBV7-2 | TGTGCCAGCAGCATTTCCAGGCAAGCTTTCTTT | CASSISRQAFF
TRBJ1-6 | . | . | TRBV7-2 | TGTGCCAGCAGCGTGACAGGAGGGTATTCACCCCTCCACTTT | CASSVTGGYSPLHF
TRBJ2-7 | TRBD1 | once | TRBV4-1 | TGCGCCAGCAGCCCCCGACAGGGGTCGTTCGAGCAGTACTTC | CASSPRQGSFEQYF